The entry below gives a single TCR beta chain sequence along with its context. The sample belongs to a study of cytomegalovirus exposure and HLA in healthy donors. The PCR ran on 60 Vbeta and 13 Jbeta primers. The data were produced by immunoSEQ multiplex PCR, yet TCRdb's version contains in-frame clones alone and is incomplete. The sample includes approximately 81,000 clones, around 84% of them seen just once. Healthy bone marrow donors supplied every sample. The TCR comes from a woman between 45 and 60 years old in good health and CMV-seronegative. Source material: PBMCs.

The CDR3 region is CASSPNPGQENTEAFF. For the CDR3, the DNA is TGTGCCAGCAGCCCCAATCCGGGACAAGAAAACACTGAAGCTTTCTTT. V is TRBV4-2 and J is TRBJ1-1; D might be TRBD1 (6 bases). CDR1 is LGHNA, CDR2 YNFKEQ, per germline. This CDR3 contains 16 residues. V lost 4 bases and J 2 bases, leaving 17 bases between the germline ends.